The T cell receptor beta chain described here comes from a study of cytomegalovirus exposure and HLA in healthy donors (dated by TCRdb to about 2017). Context from the whole study: In an earlier analysis of 587 of the donors, about 260 Gb of sequence data and 90 million to 120 million unique TCR beta sequences from about 190 million T cells were reported. Roughly 300 gigabases of sequencing data and tens of millions of unique TCR sequences made up an early release that covered over 550 HLA-typed donors. Of the 350 to 450 genotyped donors, approximately 83% fell in the genetic ancestry cluster associated with self-reported Caucasian donors. The aim of the study was to test whether cataloging public T cell receptors could identify signatures of past pathogen exposure. The study used immunosequencing to profile the T cell repertoires of about 670 subjects and linked those repertoires to cytomegalovirus serostatus. Along with the approximately 620-subject first cohort, a separate validation cohort of some 130 different subjects was used. High-throughput TCR immunosequencing, statistical association of individual TCRs with disease status, and machine learning were combined to predict cytomegalovirus infection status. A later analysis re-analyzed previously published TCR beta repertoires from 550 to 700 donors and added high-resolution HLA genotyping to study TCR occurrence patterns. The later analysis used no new phenotypic data to find candidate immune exposures, relying instead on TCR beta sequences and their occurrence across donors. To decide whether each TCR beta V gene segment behaved as functional or pseudogenic, an earlier analysis of 587 of the donors relied on high-throughput TCR beta sequencing. Alongside the repertoire data, information on donor age, sex, ethnicity and CMV serostatus was compiled. A later genetic analysis took genome-wide SNP genotypes for about 65% of the 666 donors and used that subset as a discovery cohort. Every repertoire in the discovery cohort had been generated on one and the same sequencing platform. HLA typing included class I and class II loci at four-digit resolution. Typing coverage varied by locus: roughly 620-640 donors for A, B, C, DRB1 and DQB1; roughly 560 for DQA1; around 570 for DPA1; roughly 450 for DPB1. A handful of DR-DQ haplotypes were handled as single units for association and clustering because linkage in the cohort was strong. On average, around 200,000 unique TCR beta nucleotide sequences were sequenced per donor among 398 genotyped donors of the cohort, with roughly 18% of those sequences being non-productive.

The cohort comprised hundreds of healthy bone marrow donors. At the time of sampling, all cohort members were nominally healthy, though unrecorded immune exposures were likely present. The donor tested CMV seronegative and was one of the 352 seronegative cohort members. Every donor gave a peripheral blood sample, and the peripheral blood mononuclear cells from that sample were used for TCR beta sequencing. Genomic DNA was extracted from the blood cell samples with the Qiagen DNeasy Blood Extraction Kit. This clone was seen a handful of times. Its binding antigen is unknown. It has no much larger one-base neighbor in the sample; base qualities were not kept. Beyond this particular receptor, the publication reports: A later genetic analysis reported fewer N-insertions in productive TCRs among donors in an Asian-associated ancestry cluster than the roughly 640-donor mean. The presence/absence analyses assumed that sequencing depth was roughly uniform across donors, and that assumption may not be true. A group of highly shared sequence variants was considered likely to be a technical artifact of the sequencing pipeline. It was suggested by the authors that the approach could potentially be generalized to other disease states and immunological phenotypes. While some public TCRs were present in many individuals, most TCR sequences turned up only very rarely across donors. The classifier was reported to diagnose cytomegalovirus status with high specificity and sensitivity in both the original and validation cohorts. In vitro tests confirmed that a few of the cytomegalovirus-associated TCR beta chains recognize cytomegalovirus antigens. The study gave a list of some 150 TCR beta chains associated with cytomegalovirus. Assigning TCR associations to individual alleles was difficult when HLA alleles, especially DR and DQ, strongly co-occurred. According to a later analysis, most CMV-associated TCR beta chains appeared to be HLA-restricted, and the HLA associations seemed to be driven largely by CMV exposure. In a later analysis, the rate of TCR association differed among HLA loci, with DRB1 alleles having the most associated TCRs and HLA-C alleles having the fewest. According to a later analysis, parvovirus B19, influenza, CMV and Epstein-Barr virus appeared linked to several top co-occurrence clusters. Only TCR beta chains were sequenced in this cohort, and the absence of alpha or paired-chain data limited detectable features. An earlier analysis of approximately 570 of the donors showed that most TCR beta V segments appeared in productive rearrangements either about 90% or about 30% of the time, which broadly matched IMGT annotations. The earlier analysis of approximately 540 of the donors excluded about 16 rarely observed V segments, including chromosome 9 orphons, because counts were too low. Correlated functional status among segregating V segments might reflect linkage disequilibrium, but an unknown experimental factor could not be ruled out. A later genetic analysis associated a missense DCLRE1C variant with V-gene and J-gene trimming of TCR beta chains, and an independent cohort replicated the association. In a later analysis, about 16,000 TCR beta sequences were associated with specific HLA alleles at a false discovery rate of 0.05. Because HLA typing was unavailable for some donors at each locus, only the typed subset was used in association tests. For the cohort, immune exposure information was limited to CMV serostatus. A further reported finding was that TCR beta sequences accurately predicted the HLA-A and HLA-B alleles for most subjects in the first cohort. Some IMGT-functional V segments, including TRBV6-2 and TRBV6-3, could not be distinguished by the 87-base-pair reads and were therefore excluded. Compared with equally common non-associated chains, HLA-associated TCR beta chains in a later analysis were more clonally expanded and had lower generation probabilities.

The library was obtained by the immunoSEQ multiplex PCR assay. For the multiplex PCR, a mixture combining 60 forward primers for TCR Vbeta segments and 13 reverse primers for TCR Jbeta segments was used. The CDR3 region of rearranged TCR beta genes was amplified from genomic DNA by a multiplex PCR assay. The Illumina HiSeq System was used to sequence the amplified TCR beta libraries as 87-base-pair reads. The original methods were these. A later analysis counted about 80 million unique TCR beta chains across the 666 repertoires, and some 11 million of these chains were shared by at least two donors. A nearest-neighbor algorithm error-corrected the raw reads and collapsed the reads into unique sequences, merging closely related sequences to remove PCR and sequencing errors. Alignment of CDR3 sequences to IMGT reference sequences was used to assign V, D and J gene segments. For a sequence to be retained, a match of at least six nucleotides to both a V gene segment and a J gene segment was required. A rearrangement was called productive if the CDR3 had no stop codons and remained in frame with V and J, and every other rearrangement was called non-productive. Following IMGT convention, CDR3 was defined as the stretch from the second conserved V-encoded cysteine up to the conserved J-encoded phenylalanine. In an earlier analysis of approximately 500 of the donors, sequences lacking an unambiguous match to a single V gene segment were excluded. An earlier analysis of a few hundred of the donors called V segments functional above 56.7% productive rearrangements and segregating when the between-donor standard deviation exceeded 5%. A statistical classification framework was built to diagnose cytomegalovirus status from the catalog of TCR beta chain sequences. In a later analysis, V and J genes were assigned by comparing TCR nucleotide sequences against IMGT/GENE-DB human TR gene sequences. The TCRdist pipeline was used in a later analysis to assign CDR3 sequences and most-parsimonious VDJ recombination scenarios. A later analysis defined each TCR beta chain by its CDR3 amino acid sequence plus V-gene family, and excluded reads lacking a unique V-gene family. As a way to deal with suspected cross-contamination and a sequencing artifact, a later analysis dropped 592 nucleotide sequences that were highly shared and had low generation probability. In a later analysis, a clonal expansion index for each public chain was calculated from normalized within-repertoire ranks of inferred template counts. In a later analysis, generation probabilities were computed with a VDJ recombination model fitted to out-of-frame rearrangements, and the resulting probabilities were checked against IGoR. A later analysis scored TCR-TCR, TCR-HLA and TCR-CMV co-occurrence with hypergeometric tests, applying a repertoire-size bias correction to TCR pairs. In a later analysis, false discovery rates were estimated by permuting HLA or CMV assignments 20 times. In a later analysis, co-occurring TCRs were grouped using DBSCAN, with TCRdist sequence similarity added in when clustering inside HLA-allele-positive subsets. Co-occurrence clustering excluded repertoires with fewer than 30,000 or more than 120,000 public chains, plus five with anomalous nucleotide sharing. TCRdb took over this immuneACCESS table, retaining in-frame rearrangements with V and J assigned. Such tables are incomplete; in checked studies, under half of the missing clones stem from an unresolved V gene, and the remainder is unexplained. Clone size and V and J calls were adopted from that table, with D and trimming inferred from the DNA. The sample includes approximately 78,000 clones, with around 84% observed a single time. The ten largest clones take up 2% to 3% of the sample.

CDR1 and CDR2 were assigned from the germline V gene as MGHRA and YSYEKL. The CDR3 runs 15 residues from the cysteine to the phenylalanine. CDR3 DNA only is kept here, 45 bases in frame from base 1. The trim is 0 bases for V and 10 bases for J, with a gap of 18 bases between the germline ends. This TCR was sampled from a woman aged 45 to 65 in good health and CMV-seronegative. Recombination linked TRBV4-1 to TRBJ1-1; the D gene lacks a confident call. Sequencing was performed on PBMCs. The sequenced DNA: TGCGCCAGCAGCCAAGATTGGCTCACAGATATGAGAGCTTTCTTT. It codes for CASSQDWLTDMRAFF.